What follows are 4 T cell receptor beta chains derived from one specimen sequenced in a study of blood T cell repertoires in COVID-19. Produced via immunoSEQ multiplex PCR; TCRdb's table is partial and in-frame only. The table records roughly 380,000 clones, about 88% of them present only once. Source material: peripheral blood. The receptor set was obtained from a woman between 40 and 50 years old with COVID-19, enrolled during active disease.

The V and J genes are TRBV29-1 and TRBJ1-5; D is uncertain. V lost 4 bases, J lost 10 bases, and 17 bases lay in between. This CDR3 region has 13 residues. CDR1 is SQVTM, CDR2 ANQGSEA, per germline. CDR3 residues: CSVGSSGSAPQHF. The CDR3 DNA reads TGCAGCGTTGGGTCTAGTGGATCAGCCCCCCAGCATTTT.

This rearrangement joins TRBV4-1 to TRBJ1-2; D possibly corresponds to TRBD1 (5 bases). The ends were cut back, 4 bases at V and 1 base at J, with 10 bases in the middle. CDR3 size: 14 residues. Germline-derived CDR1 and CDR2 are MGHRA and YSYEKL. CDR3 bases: TGCGCCAGCAGCCTATCCGACAGTAACTATGGCTACACCTTC. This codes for CASSLSDSNYGYTF.

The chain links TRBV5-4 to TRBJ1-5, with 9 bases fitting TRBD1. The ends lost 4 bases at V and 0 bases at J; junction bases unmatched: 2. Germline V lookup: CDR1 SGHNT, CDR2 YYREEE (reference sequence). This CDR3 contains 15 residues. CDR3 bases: TGTGCCAGCAGCCGGGACAGGGATAGCAATCAGCCCCAGCATTTT. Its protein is CASSRDRDSNQPQHF. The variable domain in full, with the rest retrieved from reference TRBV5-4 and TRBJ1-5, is ETGVTQSPTHLIKTRGQQVTLRCSSQSGHNTVSWYQQALGQGPQFIFQYYREEENGRGNFPPRFSGLQFPNYSSELNVNALELDDSALYLCASSRDRDSNQPQHFGDGTRLSIL.

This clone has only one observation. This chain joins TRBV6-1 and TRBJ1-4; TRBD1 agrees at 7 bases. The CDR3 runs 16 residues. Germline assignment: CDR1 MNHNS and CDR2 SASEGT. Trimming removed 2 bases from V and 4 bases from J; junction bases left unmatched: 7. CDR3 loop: CASSEFRGRYNEKLFF. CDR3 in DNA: TGTGCCAGCAGTGAATTTAGGGGGCGTTATAATGAAAAACTGTTTTTT.